This is a list of T cell receptor beta chains from one sample in a study of T cell changes during pregnancy in multiple sclerosis. Clones were read by immunoSEQ multiplex PCR, and TCRdb kept only the in-frame ones, dropping some. The sample yields about 40,000 clones, approximately 90% seen once. The sample here was peripheral blood, taken before pregnancy. These receptors all stem from a female donor with multiple sclerosis, enrolled in a pregnancy study. Both conserved end residues are part of each CDR3.

J gene | V gene | CDR3 protein
TRBJ1-5 | TRBV10-3 | CAISMEGRSNQPQHF
TRBJ1-2 | TRBV10-3 | CAISETQGQGSSGYTF
TRBJ1-2 | TRBV30 | CAWSPSSNYGYTF
TRBJ2-1 | TRBV19 | CASSGGLAGINEQFF
TRBJ2-2 | TRBV19 | CASSLGLAGVPGELFF
TRBJ1-2 | TRBV5-1 | CASSFKTGPYGYTF
TRBJ2-6 | TRBV5-6 | CASSFGSGANVLTF
TRBJ2-3 | TRBV4-2 | CASSQDLGGDTQYF
TRBJ2-7 | TRBV11-2 | CASRSTSGIFHEQYF
TRBJ2-7 | TRBV14 | CASSRGTSGTPYEQYF
TRBJ2-3 | TRBV4-2 | CASSRVAEYTDTQYF
TRBJ2-3 | TRBV19 | CASSPQGPLTDTQYF
TRBJ2-7 | TRBV2 | CASRREQIFYEQYF
TRBJ2-3 | TRBV7-6 | CASSLTAGVGDTQYF
TRBJ2-7 | TRBV2 | CASNEGQGLNEQYF
TRBJ2-2 | TRBV4-3 | CASSQDIGGRVGELFF
TRBJ2-7 | TRBV11-2 | CASSSLPGVSYEQYF
TRBJ2-1 | TRBV28 | CASSLRTSGYNEQFF
TRBJ1-5 | TRBV5-1 | CASSFDAGEGQPQHF
TRBJ1-3 | TRBV2 | CATAGQGTPNTIYF
TRBJ2-7 | TRBV19 | CASSIGQGASYEQYF
TRBJ2-1 | TRBV5-6 | CASSLGLAGGTIEQFF
TRBJ2-2 | TRBV5-5 | CASSLSTGDDGELFF
TRBJ2-5 | TRBV5-4 | CASSPDFQETQYF
TRBJ2-3 | TRBV7-3 | CASAPDMGADTQYF
TRBJ1-2 | TRBV5-1 | CASSWDRVEGYTF
TRBJ1-2 | TRBV6-5 | CATFTGNYGYTF
TRBJ2-7 | TRBV7-9 | CASSPPLADSPRNEQYF
TRBJ1-4 | TRBV6-1 | CASSEARQTGLFF
TRBJ2-7 | TRBV5-8 | CASSLSGRASYEQYF
TRBJ2-1 | TRBV27 | CASRPLQGSSYNEQFF
TRBJ2-3 | TRBV2 | CASEASGRNTQYF
TRBJ2-6 | TRBV28 | CASSGQGASFSGANVLTF
TRBJ2-2 | TRBV13 | CASSSLARSQTGGTGELFF
TRBJ1-1 | TRBV19 | CASSPGTGPLNTEAFF
TRBJ2-5 | TRBV28 | CASRGQGTQYF
TRBJ1-5 | TRBV6-1 | CASSEVAQGLSQPQHF
TRBJ2-7 | TRBV7-8 | CASSFLTGGASHEQYF
TRBJ2-3 | TRBV6-6 | CASSASADTQYF
TRBJ2-7 | TRBV5-1 | CASSLVSGTSGNYEQYF
TRBJ2-5 | TRBV5-1 | CASRPLMAGGPKYF
TRBJ2-7 | TRBV19 | CASRKTSVPYEQYF
TRBJ2-3 | TRBV11-2 | CASSFPGSGTDTQYF
TRBJ2-1 | TRBV30 | CAWGGSIAGYPSYHNEQFF
TRBJ2-5 | TRBV5-1 | CASSLGLAGLQTQYF
TRBJ2-1 | TRBV9 | CASSVASGMGYNEQFF
TRBJ2-3 | TRBV7-9 | CASGYRTGGADTQYF
TRBJ2-7 | TRBV2 | CASRERLAYLTYEQYF
TRBJ1-3 | TRBV10-2 | CASSDGGNSGNTIYF
TRBJ2-6 | TRBV19 | CASSIWGTALSGANVLTF
TRBJ2-7 | TRBV6-5 | CASSSRISYEQYF
TRBJ2-7 | TRBV7-6 | CASSLAPSGSPPSYEQYF